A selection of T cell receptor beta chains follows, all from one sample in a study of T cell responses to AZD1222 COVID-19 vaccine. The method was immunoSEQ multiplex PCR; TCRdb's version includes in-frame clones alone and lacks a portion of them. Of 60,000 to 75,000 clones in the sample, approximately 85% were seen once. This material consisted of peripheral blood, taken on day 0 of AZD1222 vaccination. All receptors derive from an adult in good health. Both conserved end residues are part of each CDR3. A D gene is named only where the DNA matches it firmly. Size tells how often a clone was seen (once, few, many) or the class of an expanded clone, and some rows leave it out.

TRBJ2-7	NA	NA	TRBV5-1	TGCGCCAGCAGTGCCGGGACAAAAGGAAGCGAGCAGTACTTC	CASSAGTKGSEQYF
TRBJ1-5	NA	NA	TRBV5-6	TGTGCCAGCAGCGAAACAGGTTATAATCAGCCCCAGCATTTT	CASSETGYNQPQHF
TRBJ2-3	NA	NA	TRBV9	TGTGCCAGCAGCGTAGGCCTCCGTACGGATAAGCAGTATTTT	CASSVGLRTDKQYF
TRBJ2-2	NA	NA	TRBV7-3	TGTGCCAGCAGTCCGGGGGCCGGGGAGCTGTTTTTT	CASSPGAGELFF
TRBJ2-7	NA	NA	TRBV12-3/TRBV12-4	TGTGCCAGCAGCCCCTACGGGATTTACGAGCAGTACTTC	CASSPYGIYEQYF
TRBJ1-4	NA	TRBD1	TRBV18	TGTGCCAGCTCACCGTGGGACAGGGTGTTTGAAAAACTGTTTTTT	CASSPWDRVFEKLFF
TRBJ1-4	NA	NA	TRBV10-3	TGTGCCATCGGCTTAGCCGGGGAACTGTTTTTT	CAIGLAGELFF
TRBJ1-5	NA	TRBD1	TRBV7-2	TGTGCCAGCACCTGGACAGGGTGGGCGAGCAATCAGCCCCAGCATTTT	CASTWTGWASNQPQHF
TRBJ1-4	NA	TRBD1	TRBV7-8	TGTGCCAGCAGCACACGGACAGGGAGGTCCCCAACTAATGAAAAACTGTTTTTT	CASSTRTGRSPTNEKLFF
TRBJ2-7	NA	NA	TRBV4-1	TGCGCCAGCAGCCGATTGGAGGGGGGAGCCTACGAGCAGTACTTC	CASSRLEGGAYEQYF
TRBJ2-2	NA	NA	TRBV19	TGTGCCAGTAGTTTCCCCCCTCTAGCGTTGTCTCCCACCGGGGAGCTGTTTTTT	CASSFPPLALSPTGELFF
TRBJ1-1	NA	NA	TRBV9	TGTGCCAGCAGCGTAGTGTGGACGAACACTGAAGCTTTCTTT	CASSVVWTNTEAFF
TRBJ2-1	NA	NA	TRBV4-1	TGCGCCAGCAGCCAAGTCGGTGGCTACAATGAGCAGTTCTTC	CASSQVGGYNEQFF
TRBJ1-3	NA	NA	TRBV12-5	TGTGCTAGTGGTTTGGGGCAGGGAGTCTCTGGAAACACCATATATTTT	CASGLGQGVSGNTIYF
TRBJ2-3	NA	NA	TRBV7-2	TGTGCCAGCACCGGACGGGTGGGGCCAAGTCCCACAGATACGCAGTATTTT	CASTGRVGPSPTDTQYF
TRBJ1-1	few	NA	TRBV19	TGTGCCAGTAGTAGACAGAACACTGAAGCTTTCTTT	CASSRQNTEAFF
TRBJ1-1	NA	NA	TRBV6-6	TGTGCCAGCAGCCCCGGGGGCACTGAAGCTTTCTTT	CASSPGGTEAFF
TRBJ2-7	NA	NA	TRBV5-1	TGCGCCAGCAGCCTCCCAGGGCACGAGCAGTACTTC	CASSLPGHEQYF
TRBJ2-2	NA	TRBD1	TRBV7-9	TGTGCCAGCAGCTTAGGGACAGGGCCCACCGGGGAGCTGTTTTTT	CASSLGTGPTGELFF
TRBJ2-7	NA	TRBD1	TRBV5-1	TGCGCCAGCAGCTTCGGGGACAGGGCGCCCCCCTACGAGCAGTACTTC	CASSFGDRAPPYEQYF
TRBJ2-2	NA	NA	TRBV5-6	TGTGCCAGCAGCTTTACAGGGGAGGGATACACCGGGGAGCTGTTTTTT	CASSFTGEGYTGELFF
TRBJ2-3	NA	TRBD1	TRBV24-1	TGTGCCACCAGTGATTTGCGGGACAGTCCAGATACGCAGTATTTT	CATSDLRDSPDTQYF
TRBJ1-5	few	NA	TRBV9	TGTGCCAGCAGCGTAGATCCGTCTCGGCCCCAGCATTTT	CASSVDPSRPQHF
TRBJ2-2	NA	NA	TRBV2	TGTGCCAGCAGGTCCGGGGAGCTGTTTTTT	CASRSGELFF
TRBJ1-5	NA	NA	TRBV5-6	TGTGCCAGCAGCTCCCGGTTGCGGGGTAGCAATCAGCCCCAGCATTTT	CASSSRLRGSNQPQHF
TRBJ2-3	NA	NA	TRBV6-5	TGTGCCAGCAGTCTCCCGGGCACAGATACGCAGTATTTT	CASSLPGTDTQYF
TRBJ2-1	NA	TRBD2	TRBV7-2	TGTGCCAGCAGCTTGGCGGCGGGGGGTTACAATGAGCAGTTCTTC	CASSLAAGGYNEQFF
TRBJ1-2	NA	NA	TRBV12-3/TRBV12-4	TGTGCCAGCAGTTTAGGGGAGGGATATGGCTACACCTTC	CASSLGEGYGYTF
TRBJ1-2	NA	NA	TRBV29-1	TGCAGCGTTGAAGTGAGACAGTCATCCTCTAACTATGGCTACACCTTC	CSVEVRQSSSNYGYTF
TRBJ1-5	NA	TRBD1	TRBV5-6	TGTGCCAGCAGCTTGTTTCGAGGGACAGGGAAACAGCCCCAGCATTTT	CASSLFRGTGKQPQHF
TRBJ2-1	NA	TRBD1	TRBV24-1	TGTGCCACCAGTGAAATCAAGACAGGGTACAATGAGCAGTTCTTC	CATSEIKTGYNEQFF
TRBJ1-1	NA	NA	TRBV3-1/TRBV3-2	TGTGCCAGCAGCCAAGATGTTGGGTTGAGGGGTAGCACTGAAGCTTTCTTT	CASSQDVGLRGSTEAFF
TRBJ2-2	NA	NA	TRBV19	TGTGCCAGTAGCGGGTGGAGGGGGCGCTCGAACACCGGGGAGCTGTTTTTT	CASSGWRGRSNTGELFF
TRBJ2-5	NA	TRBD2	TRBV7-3	TGTGCCAGCGGACTAGCGGGGGCCGATACCCAGTACTTC	CASGLAGADTQYF
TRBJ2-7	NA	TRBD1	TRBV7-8	TGTGCCAGCAGCTTAGCGGGACAGGGTAAATACGAGCAGTACTTC	CASSLAGQGKYEQYF
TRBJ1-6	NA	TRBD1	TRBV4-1	TGCGCCAGCAGCCAGCTACAGGGGGGGAATTCACCCCTCCACTTT	CASSQLQGGNSPLHF
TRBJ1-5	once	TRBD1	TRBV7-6	TGTGCCAGCAGCTTAGATCGGGGAGGGGGCCAGCCCCAGCATTTT	CASSLDRGGGQPQHF
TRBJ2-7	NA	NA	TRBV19	TGTGCCAGTAGTAAACAGGGCTATACCTACGAGCAGTACTTC	CASSKQGYTYEQYF
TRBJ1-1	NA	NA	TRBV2	TGTGCCAGGAACCTCGGAATGAACACTGAAGCTTTCTTT	CARNLGMNTEAFF
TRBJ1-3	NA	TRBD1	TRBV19	TGTGCCAGTAGGCCGGACAGGGGAACTGGAAACACCATATATTTT	CASRPDRGTGNTIYF
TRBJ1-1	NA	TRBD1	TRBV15	TGTGCCACCAGCAGAGACGCGACAGGGCTCAACACTGAAGCTTTCTTT	CATSRDATGLNTEAFF
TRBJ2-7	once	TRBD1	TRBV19	TGTGCCAGTAGCACGGGACAGTCTCGCTACGAGCAGTACTTC	CASSTGQSRYEQYF
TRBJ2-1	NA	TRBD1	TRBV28	TGTGCCAGCATGGGACAGCACAATGAGCAGTTCTTC	CASMGQHNEQFF
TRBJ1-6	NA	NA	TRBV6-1	TGTGCCAGCAGTGTAAGGACTCTTGGCAACCAACCACCCCTCCACTTT	CASSVRTLGNQPPLHF
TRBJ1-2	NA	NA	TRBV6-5	TGTGCCAGCATGTTATCTAATGGCTACACCTTC	CASMLSNGYTF
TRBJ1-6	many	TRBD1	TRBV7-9	TGTGCCAGCAGCCCCCCAGAAAACAGGGGACGTTCACCCCTCCACTTT	CASSPPENRGRSPLHF
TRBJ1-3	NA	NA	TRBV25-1	TGTGCCAGCAGTGAAGAGCGGACTGGAAACACCATATATTTT	CASSEERTGNTIYF
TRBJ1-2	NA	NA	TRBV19	TGTGCCAGTACCGAATACTCGGGGGCTAACTATGGCTACACCTTC	CASTEYSGANYGYTF
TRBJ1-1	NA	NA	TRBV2	TGTGCCAGCAGCCTAACGGACGGATTACATGAAGCTTTCTTT	CASSLTDGLHEAFF
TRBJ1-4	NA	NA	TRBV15	TGTGCCACCAGCAGAGCTACCAATGAAAAACTGTTTTTT	CATSRATNEKLFF